Below are 29 T cell receptor beta chains sequenced from a single sample in a study of lymphopenia after photon versus proton radiotherapy. TCRdb's table, derived via immunoSEQ multiplex PCR, lists solely in-frame clones and lacks some. The sample lists approximately 45,000 clones; roughly 85% were seen once. Source: peripheral blood, taken from a patient treated with photon-based radiotherapy. The receptors stem from a man in his forties with gastric cancer.

This clone was seen a single time. This chain uses TRBV7-9 with TRBJ1-2; possibly TRBD1 for D (5 bases). Germline V gives CDR1 SEHNR, CDR2 FQNEAQ (reference sequence). This CDR3 has 14 residues. Trimming cost V 5 bases and J 5 bases, with 15 bases left between them. This chain's CDR3 is CASSQTTGVYGYTF. The CDR3 region has the DNA TGTGCCAGCAGCCAGACCACAGGCGTATATGGCTACACCTTC.

The chain uses TRBV21-1 and TRBJ2-2; the DNA was not compared with TRBD1, the D call given in the table. TRBV21-1 counts as a pseudogene. CDR3 length: 17 residues. This CDR3 reads CASSASQVNPNTGELFF. The CDR3 DNA reads TGTGCCAGCAGCGCCAGTCAGGTTAACCCGAACACCGGGGAGCTGTTTTTT.

The J gene is TRBJ2-5, the V gene TRBV10-3; a weak D match, TRBD2 (5 bases). CDR1 and CDR2 (germline): ENHRY, SYGVKD. CDR3 length: 14 amino acids. Trimming cost V 6 bases and J 5 bases, with 16 bases left between them. The CDR3 sequence is CAIRGRDRGETQYF. The CDR3 DNA reads as TGTGCCATCAGGGGTAGGGATAGAGGGGAGACCCAGTACTTC.

The V and J genes are TRBV12-5 and TRBJ2-2; D possibly corresponds to TRBD2 (5 bases). This CDR3 contains 15 residues. Trimming removed 8 bases at V and 0 bases at J, with 13 bases between. The germline V gene has CDR1 LGHNT and CDR2 FRNRAP. The CDR3 region is CASQSPGSNTGELFF. The CDR3, as DNA: TGTGCTAGTCAAAGTCCGGGGTCGAACACCGGGGAGCTGTTTTTT.

V usage is TRBV2 and J usage is TRBJ2-7, with D tentatively TRBD1 (6 bases). Germline-derived CDR1 and CDR2 are SNHLY and FYNNEI. The V and J ends lost 7 bases and 4 bases respectively, with 14 bases between them. CDR3 length equals 13 residues. Here the CDR3 reads CASMFGTPYEQYF. The CDR3 DNA sequence: TGTGCCAGCATGTTCGGGACACCTTACGAGCAGTACTTC. Using reference TRBV2 and TRBJ2-7 for the parts outside the CDR3, the full variable domain is EPEVTQTPSHQVTQMGQEVILRCVPISNHLYFYWYRQILGQKVEFLVSFYNNEISEKSEIFDDQFSVERPDGSNFTLKIRSTKLEDSAMYFCASMFGTPYEQYFGPGTRLTVT.

This clone was detected only once. V is TRBV6-9 and J is TRBJ2-7; tentative D call: TRBD2 (6 bases). Germline-derived CDR1 and CDR2 are MNHGY and SVAAGI. Trimming shortened V by 4 bases and J by 7 bases, and 20 bases separated the two germline ends. The CDR3 runs to 15 residues. DNA of the CDR3: TGTGCCAGCAGTTCGCCGGGCCCCTTCGCGGGGGAGCAGTACTTC. Translated, it gives CASSSPGPFAGEQYF.

The chain uses TRBV11-2 and TRBJ2-5; D is undetermined. Germline CDR1 and CDR2: SGHAT and FQNNGV. The CDR3 has 11 amino acids. Trimming stripped 2 bases from V and 5 bases from J, with 3 bases between. CDR3 loop: CASSLKETQYF. For the CDR3, the DNA is TGTGCCAGCAGCTTAAAGGAGACCCAGTACTTC.

This sequence joins TRBV6-5 and TRBJ2-7, with D uncertain. This CDR3 is built from 11 residues. Trimming took off 8 bases at V and 3 bases at J, with 8 bases between the two ends. Germline assignment: CDR1 MNHEY and CDR2 SVGAGI. The CDR3 coding sequence is TGTGCCAGCCGACTTAACTACGAGCAGTACTTC. This codes for CASRLNYEQYF.

V gene TRBV6-5 combines with J gene TRBJ1-3, with D hard to call. This CDR3 contains 12 residues. Per germline, CDR1 MNHEY and CDR2 SVGAGI. V lost 7 bases, J lost 1 base, and 5 bases lay in between. The CDR3 loop is CASISSGNTIYF. CDR3 coding DNA: TGTGCCAGCATATCTTCTGGAAACACCATATATTTT.

The chain recombines TRBV5-5 with TRBJ1-1; no clear D gene. Germline V lookup: CDR1 SGHKS, CDR2 YYEKEE (reference sequence). The CDR3 covers 13 residues. Trimming stripped 1 base from V and 1 base from J, with 5 bases between. The CDR3: CASSLWGNTEAFF. The CDR3 coding sequence is TGTGCCAGCAGCTTGTGGGGGAACACTGAAGCTTTCTTT.

This clone was counted only a few times. Mismatch with germline at one junction end may stem from a read error. The chain uses TRBV7-9 and TRBJ1-1; no definite D call. Looked up from germline, CDR1 is SEHNR and CDR2 is FQNEAQ (reference sequence). The CDR3 has 11 residues. This CDR3 reads CASSMNTEAFF. The CDR3 DNA is TGTGCCAGCAGCATGAATACTGAAGCTTTCTTT.

V gene TRBV5-1 combines with J gene TRBJ1-2; tentatively, D is TRBD1 (6 bases). CDR3 length: 15 amino acids. Germline loops: CDR1 SGHRS, CDR2 YFSETQ. The V and J ends lost 0 bases and 3 bases respectively, with 12 bases between them. This chain's CDR3 is CASSLAGRGDYGYTF. The CDR3 region has the DNA TGCGCCAGCAGCTTGGCGGGCAGGGGCGACTATGGCTACACCTTC.

This clone has only a few counts. The V and J genes are TRBV11-2 and TRBJ1-6, with 10 bases that match TRBD1. V was clipped by 5 bases and J by 7 bases; unmatched bases: 11. The CDR3 consists of 17 residues. Germline V gene data show CDR1 as SGHAT and CDR2 as FQNNGV. CDR3 sequence (DNA): TGTGCCAGCAGCCTGACAGGGGGCGGAGGGCCCAATTCACCCCTCCACTTT. Translated, it gives CASSLTGGGGPNSPLHF.

The V gene is TRBV4-2, the J gene TRBJ2-3; perhaps D is TRBD1 or TRBD2 (6 bases each). Germline V CDR1 and CDR2: LGHNA, YNFKEQ. V gave up 3 bases and J gave up 2 bases, with 15 bases separating them. The CDR3 loop spans 16 amino acids. The CDR3 reads CASSQTEGVPTDTQYF. For the CDR3, the DNA is TGTGCCAGCAGCCAGACGGAGGGGGTCCCCACAGATACGCAGTATTTT.

The chain has TRBV7-6 and TRBJ2-1; 8 bases match TRBD2. Germline-derived CDR1 and CDR2 are SGHVS and FNYEAQ. The junction had 6 bases not matched to a gene; V was cut back by 1 base and J by 4 bases. The CDR3 covers 16 residues. CDR3 coding DNA: TGTGCCAGCAGCTTAGTGCCGCGGGGGGCTTACAATGAGCAGTTCTTC. The encoded protein is CASSLVPRGAYNEQFF. The full variable domain, with the rest looked up from reference TRBV7-6 and TRBJ2-1, is GAGVSQSPRYKVTKRGQDVALRCDPISGHVSLYWYRQALGQGPEFLTYFNYEAQQDKSGLPNDRFSAERPEGSISTLTIQRTEQRDSAMYRCASSLVPRGAYNEQFFGPGTRLTVL.

The gene calls are TRBV5-6 and TRBJ2-7; 8 nucleotides match TRBD1. Germline loops: CDR1 SGHDT, CDR2 YYEEEE. This CDR3 comprises 16 residues. Losses at the gene ends were 4 bases for V and 1 base for J; bases not matched to a gene: 10. For the CDR3, the DNA is TGTGCCAGCAGCCTTCCCCCAGGGGGCGCTTCCTACGAGCAGTACTTC. Encoded protein: CASSLPPGGASYEQYF.

The V call is TRBV6-1, the J call TRBJ2-7; either TRBD1 or TRBD2 may supply D (6 bases each). V was trimmed by 5 bases and J by 3 bases, leaving 14 bases between them. Looked up from germline, CDR1 is MNHNS and CDR2 is SASEGT. The CDR3 has 14 residues. This CDR3 is CASSIHRGLYEQYF. The DNA for the CDR3 is TGTGCCAGCAGTATACATCGGGGGCTCTACGAGCAGTACTTC.

The V gene is TRBV19, the J gene TRBJ1-5; D possibly corresponds to TRBD1 (5 bases). The CDR3 contains 12 residues. V was cut by 7 bases and J by 5 bases, with 9 bases left in between. Germline CDR1 is LNHDA and CDR2 is SQIVND (reference sequence). The CDR3 region is CASTDRDQPQHF. CDR3 DNA: TGTGCCAGTACAGACAGAGATCAGCCCCAGCATTTT.

The V gene is TRBV2, the J gene TRBJ1-4; TRBD1 agrees at 9 bases. Trimming removed 4 bases from V and 10 bases from J; junction bases left unmatched: 7. From germline, CDR1 is SNHLY and CDR2 FYNNEI. CDR3 size: 14 residues. CDR3 DNA sequence: TGTGCCAGCAGTGTGGGACAGGGTATTGGAAAACTGTTTTTT. It is translated as CASSVGQGIGKLFF.

The chain recombines TRBV28 with TRBJ1-2; no reliable D call. In germline, CDR1 is MDHEN, CDR2 SYDVKM. With 2 bases removed from V and 2 bases from J, the gap between germline ends came to 3 bases. The CDR3 sequence is 12 residues long. CDR3 coding DNA: TGTGCCAGCAGTTTAGCAAACTATGGCTACACCTTC. Residues: CASSLANYGYTF.

The chain links TRBV6-5 to TRBJ2-5; D may correspond to TRBD1 or TRBD2 (5 bases each). CDR1 and CDR2 from the germline V gene are MNHEY and SVGAGI. V dropped 7 bases and J dropped 3 bases, with 12 bases sitting between them. The CDR3 contains 13 residues. CDR3 region: CASTRGVEETQYF. For the CDR3, the DNA is TGTGCCAGCACCCGAGGGGTGGAAGAGACCCAGTACTTC.

The CDR3 DNA sequence: TGCGCCAGCAGCCAAGATTCTGGGGTTCAGTTTTTT. This gives the protein CASSQDSGVQFF. This sequence joins TRBV4-3 and TRBJ1-4, with D unclear. Trimming removed 0 bases at V and 16 bases at J, with 12 bases between. Germline V gene data show CDR1 as LGHNA and CDR2 as YSLEER. The CDR3 consists of 12 residues.

This clone was detected a few times. The genes are TRBV29-1 and TRBJ1-2; D is unresolved. Looked up from germline, CDR1 is SQVTM and CDR2 is ANQGSEA. The CDR3 is made up of 12 amino acids. V lost 4 bases and J 1 base, leaving 7 bases between the germline ends. Here the CDR3 reads CSVGSSNYGYTF. CDR3 nucleotide sequence: TGCAGCGTTGGCAGCAGTAACTATGGCTACACCTTC.

This chain joins TRBV10-3 and TRBJ1-1, with TRBD1 matching 7 bases. J lost 1 base, V lost 0 bases, and 2 bases had no gene match. Germline values: CDR1 ENHRY, CDR2 SYGVKD. The CDR3 length is 15 residues. The CDR3 sequence is CAISESTGTNTEAFF. CDR3 nucleotides: TGTGCCATCAGTGAGTCGACAGGGACGAACACTGAAGCTTTCTTT.

The genes are TRBV18 and TRBJ1-6; D remains ambiguous. The V end lost 3 bases, the J end lost 7 bases, and 13 bases lay between the germline ends. The CDR3 sequence is 15 residues long. The V gene's germline CDR1 is KGHSH and CDR2 LQKENI. CDR3 protein: CASSPRPQPNSPLHF. In DNA, the CDR3 is TGTGCCAGCTCACCGCGGCCCCAACCCAATTCACCCCTCCACTTT. Looking up the rest from reference TRBV18 and TRBJ1-6 gives the full variable domain: NAGVMQNPRHLVRRRGQEARLRCSPMKGHSHVYWYRQLPEEGLKFMVYLQKENIIDESGMPKERFSAEFPKEGPSILRIQQVVRGDSAAYFCASSPRPQPNSPLHFGNGTRLTVT.

This clone was found once. This chain joins TRBV6-5 and TRBJ1-2; D not certain. The CDR3 contains 14 residues. The germline V gene has CDR1 MNHEY and CDR2 SVGAGI. Trimming took off 5 bases at V and 7 bases at J, with 17 bases between the two ends. The CDR3 DNA sequence: TGTGCCAGCAGTACAGACGGAAGATACTCTGGCTACACCTTC. Translation gives CASSTDGRYSGYTF.

The genes are TRBV9 and TRBJ2-7; weak D call: TRBD1 (6 bases). Trimming left V 4 bases short and J 2 bases short, with 13 bases between. This CDR3 spans 14 amino acids. The germline V gene encodes CDR1 SGDLS and CDR2 YYNGEE. The CDR3 region has the DNA TGTGCCAGCAGCCCACAACAGGGCGCCTACGAGCAGTACTTC. Its translation: CASSPQQGAYEQYF.

The chain couples TRBV7-9 to TRBJ2-3; 9 bases are shared with TRBD2. There are 15 residues in the CDR3. Unmatched junction bases numbered 8, after V lost 8 bases and J lost 2 bases. Germline V lookup: CDR1 SEHNR, CDR2 FQNEAQ (reference sequence). The CDR3 DNA reads TGTGCCAGCCAACGACTAGCGGCTTCCACAGATACGCAGTATTTT. Translating gives CASQRLAASTDTQYF.

V is TRBV28 and J is TRBJ2-7; D not resolved. V dropped 2 bases and J dropped 3 bases, with 17 bases sitting between them. Per the germline V gene, CDR1 is MDHEN and CDR2 is SYDVKM. The CDR3 consists of 16 residues. CDR3 sequence: CASSLNVIGSVYEQYF. CDR3 coding DNA: TGTGCCAGCAGTTTAAATGTCATAGGCAGCGTCTACGAGCAGTACTTC.